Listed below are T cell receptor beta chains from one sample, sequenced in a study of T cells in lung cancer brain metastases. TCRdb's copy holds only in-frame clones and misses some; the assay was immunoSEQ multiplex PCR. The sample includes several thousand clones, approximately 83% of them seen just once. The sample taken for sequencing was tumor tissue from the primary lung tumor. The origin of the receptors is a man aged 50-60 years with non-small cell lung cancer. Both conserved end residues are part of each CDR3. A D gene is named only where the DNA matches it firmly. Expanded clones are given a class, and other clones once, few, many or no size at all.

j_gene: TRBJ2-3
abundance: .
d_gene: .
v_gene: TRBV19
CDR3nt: TGTGCCAGTAGTATAGGACCTGAAGGCACGCAGTATTTT
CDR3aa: CASSIGPEGTQYF

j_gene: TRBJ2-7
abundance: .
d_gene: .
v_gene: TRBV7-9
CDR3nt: TGTGCCAGCAGCTTAGCCGGTGGGCTAGCATCGGGCGAGCAGTACTTC
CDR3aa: CASSLAGGLASGEQYF

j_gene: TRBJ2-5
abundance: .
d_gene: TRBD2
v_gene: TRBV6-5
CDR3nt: TGTGCCAGCAGTGGGAGCGGGGGGGGGACCCAGTACTTC
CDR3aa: CASSGSGGGTQYF

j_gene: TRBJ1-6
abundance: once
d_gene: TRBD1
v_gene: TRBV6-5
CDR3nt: TGTGCCAGCAGCCCGGGACAGGGAGTTTCACCCCTCCATTTT
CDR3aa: CASSPGQGVSPLHF

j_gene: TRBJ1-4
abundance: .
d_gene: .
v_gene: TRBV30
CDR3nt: TGTGCCTGGACATCCGCGGGCCGAGAAAAACTGTTTTTT
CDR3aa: CAWTSAGREKLFF

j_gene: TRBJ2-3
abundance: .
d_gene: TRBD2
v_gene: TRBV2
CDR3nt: TGTGCCAGCACCAGGACTAGCGGGAGTGGCACAGATACGCAGTATTTT
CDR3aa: CASTRTSGSGTDTQYF

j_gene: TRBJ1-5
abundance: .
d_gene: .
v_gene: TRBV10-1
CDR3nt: TGCGCCAGCAGGGTTAGCAATCAGCCCCAGCATTTT
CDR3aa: CASRVSNQPQHF

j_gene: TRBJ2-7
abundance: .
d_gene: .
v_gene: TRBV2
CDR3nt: TGTGCCAGCAGCGCCCTGGGGGGGGGCGGGCAGTACTTC
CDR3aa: CASSALGGGGQYF

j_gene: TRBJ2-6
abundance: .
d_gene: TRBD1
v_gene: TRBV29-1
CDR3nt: TGCAGCGTTGCTCCGGGACAGCTTGCCCGGGAATTGACTTTC
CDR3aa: CSVAPGQLARELTF

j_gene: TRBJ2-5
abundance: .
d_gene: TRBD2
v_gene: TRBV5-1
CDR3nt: TGCGCCAGCAGCTCGACTAGTGGGGGGGTGAAAGAGACCCAGTACTTC
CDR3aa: CASSSTSGGVKETQYF

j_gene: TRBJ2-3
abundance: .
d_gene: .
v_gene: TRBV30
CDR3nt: TGTGCCTGGAGTTCGATCGCCACAAATACGCAGTATTTT
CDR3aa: CAWSSIATNTQYF

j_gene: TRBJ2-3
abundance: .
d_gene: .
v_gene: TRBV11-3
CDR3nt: TGTGCCAGCAGCTTGCACACAGATACGCAGTATTTT
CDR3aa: CASSLHTDTQYF